Detailed here is one T cell receptor beta chain. What it recognizes is unknown. This sample was included in a study of response to subunit inactivated influenza vaccine. TCRdb re-analysed the RT-PCR reads in MiXCR, keeping a single row per CDR3 protein. The sample consists of 500,000 to 550,000 distinct CDR3 sequences, around 8% of them appearing once. V was clipped by 3 bases and J by 4 bases, with 15 bases between them. Germline loops: CDR1 DFQATT, CDR2 SNEGSKA (reference sequence). The CDR3 length is 14 residues. General study results and limits: The authors offered the suggestion that each seasonal influenza vaccination recruits few new T cells.

The chain links TRBV20-1 to TRBJ1-1; D call uncertain. This clonotype originated in a man aged 45 to 75 who received an inactivated influenza vaccine. The starting material was PBMCs from blood, obtained less than 25 months after vaccination. The CDR3 DNA follows: TGCAGTGCTAGCGACATGAGTTGGGGCACTGAAGCTTTCTTT. It yields the protein CSASDMSWGTEAFF.